This entry is about one TCR beta chain. Germline V CDR1 and CDR2: MNHNS, SASEGT. The V segment lost 3 bases and the J segment 3 bases; nucleotides outside the gene matches: 7. The CDR3 has 16 residues. The repertoire was sequenced with immunoSEQ multiplex PCR; TCRdb's copy has only in-frame clones and lacks some. The sample consists of some 64,000 clones, about 90% of them appearing once. The data stem from a study of T cell changes during pregnancy in multiple sclerosis. V usage is TRBV6-1 and J usage is TRBJ1-5; 8 bases line up with TRBD1. The origin of this receptor is a female donor with multiple sclerosis, enrolled in a pregnancy study. This sample comprised peripheral blood, obtained in the first trimester of pregnancy. The CDR3 DNA reads as TGTGCCAGCAGTGACCGCGACAGGGGTTACAATCAGCCCCAGCATTTT. Protein: CASSDRDRGYNQPQHF.